Each of the 4 T cell receptor beta chains below was sequenced from the same sample in a study of shared clonotypes between healthy human individuals. Naive CD8 cells lacked CD45RO and underwent positive selection for CCR7, leaving out terminally differentiated effector memory CD45RA+ cells. Method: immunoSEQ multiplex PCR; TCRdb's copy keeps in-frame clones and lacks some. Of around 2.1 million clones in the sample, approximately 94% were seen once. Input material: naive CD8+ T cells from PBMCs. These receptor sequences come from a man between 18 and 29 years old in good health. Some clones in this sample may be carry-over from other donors' samples.

This clone appeared once. The chain couples TRBV4-3 to TRBJ2-2; 8 nucleotides agree with TRBD2. The V and J ends lost 0 bases and 7 bases, in that order; junction bases with no gene match: 7. The CDR3 totals 16 residues. Germline assignment: CDR1 LGHNA and CDR2 YSLEER. The CDR3 bases are TGCGCCAGCAGCCAAGAGCTAGCGGGTTTGATCGGGGAGCTGTTTTTT. The encoded protein is CASSQELAGLIGELFF.

The chain links TRBV21-1 to TRBJ2-3; the table's D call of TRBD1 was not tested on the DNA. TRBV21-1 is annotated as a pseudogene. CDR3 length: 18 residues. The CDR3 nucleotides read TGTGCCAGCAGCAAAGCGCTAGTTAGGGGAAAGGGCACAGATACGCAGTATTTT. As protein: CASSKALVRGKGTDTQYF.

This chain joins TRBV7-3 and TRBJ2-1; D is ambiguous. The germline gives CDR1 SGHTA, CDR2 FQGTGA. V lost 9 bases to trimming and J lost 8 bases, with 14 bases between them. CDR3 length equals 12 residues. CDR3: CASGLNRDEQFF. The CDR3 DNA follows: TGTGCCAGTGGGCTTAATCGCGATGAGCAGTTCTTC.

The chain uses TRBV27 and TRBJ1-4, with D tentatively TRBD1 (5 bases). Trimming removed 5 bases at V and 8 bases at J, with 18 bases between. Germline-derived CDR1 and CDR2 are MNHEY and SMNVEV (reference sequence). The CDR3 contains 15 residues. CDR3 amino acids: CASSHLRDLGEKLFF. CDR3 bases: TGTGCCAGCAGTCACCTCCGGGACCTGGGGGAAAAACTGTTTTTT.